The 3 T cell receptor beta chains listed next were all sequenced from one sample in a study of T cell responses to AZD1222 COVID-19 vaccine. TCRdb's copy holds only in-frame clones and misses some; the assay was immunoSEQ multiplex PCR. Of 250,000 to 300,000 clones in the sample, approximately 94% were seen once. Sequenced material: peripheral blood, taken 28 days after the second AZD1222 dose. The source of these receptors is an adult who received the AZD1222 COVID-19 vaccine.

The CDR3 DNA is TGCGCCAGCAGCCAACCACGAGCGGGGTCCGGGGAGCTGTTTTTT. Encoded protein: CASSQPRAGSGELFF. The genes are TRBV4-1 and TRBJ2-2; 7 bases agree with TRBD2. The CDR3 runs 15 residues. In germline, CDR1 is MGHRA, CDR2 YSYEKL. V lost 2 bases, J lost 6 bases, and 6 bases stayed unmatched.

The chain recombines TRBV10-2 with TRBJ1-1; D may be TRBD1 (6 bases). Germline lookup yields CDR1 WSHSY and CDR2 SAAADI. Trimming pared 4 bases from V and 7 bases from J, leaving 10 bases between. CDR3 length equals 12 residues. In DNA form, the CDR3 reads TGCGCCAGCAGTGGGACAGCCGTTGAAGCTTTCTTT. The encoded protein is CASSGTAVEAFF.

This rearrangement joins TRBV7-2 to TRBJ2-7; D possibly matches TRBD1 or TRBD2 (6 bases each). The CDR3 is made up of 16 amino acids. Between the trimmed V and J ends, which lost 1 base and 2 bases, there was a span of 15 bases. Per the germline V gene, CDR1 is SGHTA and CDR2 is FQGNSA. The CDR3 protein is CASSLVGGGMPYEQYF. DNA of the CDR3: TGTGCCAGCAGCTTAGTGGGGGGCGGAATGCCCTACGAGCAGTACTTC.